Shown below are 7 T cell receptor beta chains from a single sample sequenced in a study of human thymus T cells. Using immunoSEQ multiplex PCR, the repertoire was profiled, and TCRdb retains in-frame clones only, with some absent. The sample gives some 130,000 clones, around 94% of which show up once; around 0.025% is in the top ten. Corrective heart surgery yielded resections, and these provided the thymus tissue. Sequencing was performed on thymus tissue. The origin of the receptors is a boy in the first two years of life with a congenital heart defect but otherwise immunologically healthy.

The CDR3 DNA reads as TGTGCCAGCAGGGGGGAAGAGACCCAGTACTTC. Protein product: CASRGEETQYF. The chain has TRBV25-1 and TRBJ2-5, with D perhaps being TRBD1 or TRBD2 (5 bases each). The germline V gene encodes CDR1 MGHDK and CDR2 SYGVNS. CDR3 length: 11 residues. Deletions cut 6 bases from V and 3 bases from J, with 5 bases between.

The chain recombines TRBV4-2 with TRBJ2-5; 14 nucleotides agree with TRBD2. CDR3 length: 16 residues. Trimming cost V 4 bases and J 1 base; bases outside gene matches: 2. CDR1 and CDR2 (germline): LGHNA, YNFKEQ. The CDR3 reads CASSPGTSGGQETQYF. CDR3 coding DNA: TGTGCCAGCAGCCCGGGGACTAGCGGGGGCCAAGAGACCCAGTACTTC.

The chain joins TRBV11-2 to TRBJ2-7, with a tentative D call TRBD2 (7 bases). Looked up from germline, CDR1 is SGHAT and CDR2 is FQNNGV. Between the trimmed V and J ends, which lost 8 bases and 6 bases, there was a span of 20 bases. This CDR3 comprises 14 residues. CDR3: CASRLGGPSGEQYF. CDR3 DNA: TGTGCCAGCCGGCTCGGGGGGCCCTCTGGCGAGCAGTACTTC. Based on the CDR3 plus reference TRBV11-2 and TRBJ2-7, the full variable domain is EAGVAQSPRYKIIEKRQSVAFWCNPISGHATLYWYQQILGQGPKLLIQFQNNGVVDDSQLPKDRFSAERLKGVDSTLKIQPAKLEDSAVYLCASRLGGPSGEQYFGPGTRLTVT.

This CDR3 reads CASKGKRANTGELFF. Here the CDR3 DNA reads TGTGCCAGTAAGGGCAAAAGGGCGAACACCGGGGAGCTGTTTTTT. The chain joins TRBV19 to TRBJ2-2; D not resolved. Germline assignment: CDR1 LNHDA and CDR2 SQIVND (reference sequence). This CDR3 spans 15 amino acids. Trimming took 7 bases from V and 0 from J, leaving 12 bases between them.

The V gene is TRBV6-6, the J gene TRBJ1-2; unclear D gene. V was shortened by 10 bases and J by 10 bases, with 13 bases between the two germline ends. Germline assignment: CDR1 MNHNY and CDR2 SVGAGI (reference sequence). The CDR3 is 10 amino acids. This CDR3 reads CATGSGAYTF. CDR3 DNA: TGTGCCACGGGGTCGGGTGCCTACACCTTC.

V usage is TRBV7-2 and J usage is TRBJ2-6; tentatively, D is TRBD2 (5 bases). CDR1 and CDR2 (germline): SGHTA, FQGNSA. With 1 base removed from V and 0 bases from J, the gap between germline ends came to 10 bases. The CDR3 loop spans 17 amino acids. CDR3 DNA sequence: TGTGCCAGCAGCTTAGGCCGGAGGAACTCTGGGGCCAACGTCCTGACTTTC. Translation: CASSLGRRNSGANVLTF.

A single count supports this clone. J is TRBJ2-1 and V is TRBV5-8; D assignment may be TRBD1 or TRBD2 (5 bases each). Trimming pared 3 bases from V and 1 base from J, leaving 11 bases between. The germline V gene encodes CDR1 SGHTS and CDR2 YDEGEE. The CDR3 runs 15 residues. DNA of the CDR3: TGTGCCAGCAGCTCGATGGGGGAGTCCTACAATGAGCAGTTCTTC. Encoded protein: CASSSMGESYNEQFF.